The 28 T cell receptor beta chains below were found in one sample sequenced in a study of PD-L1 blockade in urothelial cancer. Here immunoSEQ multiplex PCR was the method, and the copy in TCRdb shows in-frame clones only, minus some. The top ten clones hold over 1.5% of a sample with tens of thousands of clones, roughly 91% of them seen once. Sequenced here: PBMCs, sampled around atezolizumab (anti-PD-L1) treatment. Source of these receptors: a man aged 55 to 70 with urothelial cancer.

V usage is TRBV30 and J usage is TRBJ2-2, with D perhaps TRBD2 (6 bases). The CDR3 runs to 15 residues. Germline V gene data show CDR1 as GTSNPN and CDR2 as SVGIG (reference sequence). V was pared by 5 bases and J by 4 bases, with 17 bases between. DNA for the CDR3: TGTGCCTGGGACCCTTCATTGGGGGGCACCGGGGAGCTGTTTTTT. Protein sequence: CAWDPSLGGTGELFF.

The V call is TRBV18, the J call TRBJ2-7, with TRBD1 matching over 8 bases. The length of the CDR3 is 15 residues. J was trimmed by 11 bases and V by 6 bases; bases with no gene match: 18. Germline values: CDR1 KGHSH, CDR2 LQKENI. CDR3 bases: TGTGCCAGCTCGTCCGGGACAGGACCTCCCGTTAGTGAGTACTTC. This codes for CASSSGTGPPVSEYF.

CDR3 sequence: CSPGQYNEQFF. CDR3 DNA sequence: TGCAGCCCTGGACAGTACAATGAGCAGTTCTTC. The chain combines TRBV29-1 with TRBJ2-1; tentative D call: TRBD1 (6 bases). The germline CDR1 and CDR2 sequences are SQVTM and ANQGSEA. V lost 8 bases and J 4 bases, leaving 9 bases between the germline ends. There are 11 residues in the CDR3.

The gene calls are TRBV5-1 and TRBJ1-4; 8 positions agree with TRBD1. Germline values: CDR1 SGHRS, CDR2 YFSETQ. The CDR3 loop spans 14 amino acids. J was trimmed by 11 bases and V by 4 bases; bases with no gene match: 10. CDR3 sequence: CASSTQGEDRKLFF. The CDR3 bases are TGCGCCAGCAGCACACAGGGGGAGGATCGGAAACTGTTTTTT.

CDR3 coding DNA: TGTGCCAGCAGCTTTGGGTCGGGGACAGGGATGGCAACTAATGAAAAACTGTTTTTT. The encoded protein is CASSFGSGTGMATNEKLFF. V usage is TRBV5-4 and J usage is TRBJ1-4; 9 nucleotides line up with TRBD1. This CDR3 has 19 residues. Germline trimming cut 2 bases from V and 0 bases from J; bases unmatched to any gene: 11. Germline lookup yields CDR1 SGHNT and CDR2 YYREEE (reference sequence). Full variable domain (rest looked up from reference TRBV5-4 and TRBJ1-4): ETGVTQSPTHLIKTRGQQVTLRCSSQSGHNTVSWYQQALGQGPQFIFQYYREEENGRGNFPPRFSGLQFPNYSSELNVNALELDDSALYLCASSFGSGTGMATNEKLFFGSGTQLSVL.

This chain connects TRBV6-6 to TRBJ2-7, with D tentatively TRBD2 (6 bases). Germline CDR1 and CDR2: MNHNY and SVGAGI (reference sequence). The germline V and J ends were trimmed by 10 bases and 3 bases, with 16 bases remaining between them. The CDR3 extends over 13 amino acids. CDR3 residues: CATLGLPGYEQYF. Here the CDR3 DNA reads TGTGCCACCCTGGGACTCCCGGGCTACGAGCAGTACTTC.

The J gene is TRBJ2-7, the V gene TRBV7-9; possibly TRBD1 for D (6 bases). The CDR3 loop spans 14 amino acids. CDR1 and CDR2 (germline): SEHNR, FQNEAQ (reference sequence). Trimming left V 1 base short and J 3 bases short, with 10 bases between. CDR3 DNA: TGTGCCAGCAGCTTAGATGGCAGGGGCTACGAGCAGTACTTC. This gives the protein CASSLDGRGYEQYF.

The chain employs TRBV14 and TRBJ2-2; TRBD1 might be the D (5 bases). The CDR3 has 18 residues. Germline assignment: CDR1 SGHDN and CDR2 FVKESK. The V end was cut by 1 base, the J end by 3 bases, with 18 bases between. CDR3 protein: CASSQGIQQVNYTGELFF. CDR3 nucleotide sequence: TGTGCCAGCAGCCAAGGCATACAACAGGTCAATTACACCGGGGAGCTGTTTTTT.

The rearrangement uses TRBV7-2 and TRBJ2-5; possible D gene TRBD1, 6 bases. Trimming pared 5 bases from V and 6 bases from J, leaving 19 bases between. Germline-derived CDR1 and CDR2 are SGHTA and FQGNSA. This CDR3 spans 15 amino acids. This CDR3 is CASSPRAGEMKTQYF. CDR3 nucleotides: TGTGCCAGCAGCCCCCGGGCAGGGGAGATGAAGACCCAGTACTTC.

V usage is TRBV11-1 and J usage is TRBJ1-4, with a tentative D call TRBD1 (6 bases). CDR3 length: 16 amino acids. V was trimmed by 3 bases and J by 8 bases, leaving 19 bases between them. The V gene's germline CDR1 is SGHAT and CDR2 FQDESV (reference sequence). CDR3 sequence reads: CASSLGTTGHLEKLFF. The CDR3 DNA sequence: TGTGCCAGCAGCTTGGGGACAACCGGCCATCTGGAAAAACTGTTTTTT.

V usage is TRBV4-2 and J usage is TRBJ2-3; possibly TRBD2 for D (6 bases). Trimming pared 4 bases from V and 2 bases from J, leaving 7 bases between. Per germline, CDR1 LGHNA and CDR2 YNFKEQ. The CDR3 contains 13 residues. This chain's CDR3 is CASSLAATDTQYF. The CDR3, as DNA: TGTGCCAGCAGCCTAGCGGCCACAGATACGCAGTATTTT.

This clone was detected once. The chain carries TRBV7-6 and TRBJ1-2; D remains ambiguous. Trimming cost V 1 base and J 13 bases, with 13 bases left between them. CDR3 size: 12 residues. Germline CDR1 and CDR2: SGHVS and FNYEAQ. The chain's CDR3 is CASSLGLRPLTF. For the CDR3, the DNA is TGTGCCAGCAGCTTAGGTTTGCGGCCACTCACCTTC.

The chain recombines TRBV28 with TRBJ2-7; 10 bases agree with TRBD1. CDR3 length: 16 amino acids. CDR1 and CDR2 (germline): MDHEN, SYDVKM. Trimming took 7 bases from V and 3 from J; bases not matched to a gene: 12. The CDR3 protein is CASTIGGDRGRYEQYF. DNA of the CDR3: TGTGCCAGCACCATAGGGGGAGACAGGGGGCGCTACGAGCAGTACTTC. The full variable domain, with the rest looked up from reference TRBV28 and TRBJ2-7, is DVKVTQSSRYLVKRTGEKVFLECVQDMDHENMFWYRQDPGLGLRLIYFSYDVKMKEKGDIPEGYSVSREKKERFSLILESASTNQTSMYLCASTIGGDRGRYEQYFGPGTRLTVT.

The genes are TRBV11-2 and TRBJ1-4; TRBD1 agrees at 7 bases. The CDR3 runs 15 residues. V lost 0 bases to trimming and J lost 7 bases; unmatched junction nucleotides: 5. Looked up from germline, CDR1 is SGHAT and CDR2 is FQNNGV. This CDR3 reads CASSLDRGLGEKLFF. The DNA for the CDR3 is TGTGCCAGCAGCTTAGACAGGGGGTTGGGTGAAAAACTGTTTTTT.

The genes are TRBV5-1 and TRBJ1-4; D gene ambiguous. The CDR3 loop spans 13 amino acids. Looked up from germline, CDR1 is SGHRS and CDR2 is YFSETQ. V lost 5 bases and J lost 7, with 12 bases in between. DNA for the CDR3: TGCGCCAGCAGGAGGGAGCTCAGTGAAAAACTGTTTTTT. It codes for CASRRELSEKLFF. Together with reference TRBV5-1 and TRBJ1-4, the CDR3 gives the full variable domain: KAGVTQTPRYLIKTRGQQVTLSCSPISGHRSVSWYQQTPGQGLQFLFEYFSETQRNKGNFPGRFSGRQFSNSRSEMNVSTLELGDSALYLCASRRELSEKLFFGSGTQLSVL.

J is TRBJ2-3 and V is TRBV7-9, with 11 bases that match TRBD2. CDR3 length equals 15 residues. J gave up 3 bases and V 4 bases, and 3 bases lay outside the gene matches. Germline CDR1 reads SEHNR; CDR2 reads FQNEAQ (reference sequence). The CDR3 reads CASSSGTSGTDTQYF. Here the CDR3 DNA reads TGTGCCAGCAGCTCCGGGACTAGCGGTACAGATACGCAGTATTTT.

This chain uses TRBV7-9 with TRBJ2-7, with 12 bases matching TRBD2. This CDR3 contains 14 residues. The germline CDR1 and CDR2 sequences are SEHNR and FQNEAQ (reference sequence). J gave up 3 bases and V 5 bases, and 2 bases lay outside the gene matches. For the CDR3, the DNA is TGTGCCAGCAGCCCGGGACTAGCGGGCTACGAGCAGTACTTC. Protein: CASSPGLAGYEQYF.

The CDR3 region is CASSVTGYSYEQYF. CDR3 in DNA: TGTGCCAGCAGCGTAACAGGCTACTCCTACGAGCAGTACTTC. The chain joins TRBV9 to TRBJ2-7; maybe TRBD1 (5 bases). Trimming cost V 1 base and J 0 bases, with 8 bases left between them. Germline-derived CDR1 and CDR2 are SGDLS and YYNGEE. CDR3 size: 14 residues.

The chain combines TRBV2 with TRBJ2-2, with D possibly TRBD1 on 6 matching bases. The CDR3 covers 16 residues. V lost 4 bases, J lost 1 base, and 13 bases lay in between. CDR1 SNHLY and CDR2 FYNNEI come from the germline V gene. CDR3 sequence: CASSGDRSENTGELFF. As DNA, the CDR3 is TGTGCCAGCAGTGGTGACAGGTCGGAGAACACCGGGGAGCTGTTTTTT.

In regard to this clone: Other DNA variants within this sample encode the same CDR3. The chain carries TRBV4-1 and TRBJ1-2; unclear D gene. CDR1 is MGHRA, CDR2 YSYEKL, per germline. This CDR3 contains 13 residues. V dropped 1 base and J dropped 5 bases, with 8 bases sitting between them. The CDR3 spells CASSQGSGYGYTF. The CDR3 bases are TGCGCCAGCAGCCAAGGGTCGGGGTATGGCTACACCTTC.

The chain couples TRBV5-4 to TRBJ2-2; 7 positions match TRBD2. The CDR3 is 15 residues long. Germline V gives CDR1 SGHNT, CDR2 YYREEE (reference sequence). The V gene end was trimmed by 3 bases and the J gene end by 1 base; junction bases not matched to a gene: 3. The CDR3 protein is CASSWGGVNTGELFF. CDR3 DNA sequence: TGTGCCAGCAGCTGGGGGGGAGTGAACACCGGGGAGCTGTTTTTT.

The CDR3 nucleotides are TGTGCCAGCAGCCGGGGACTAGCGGGGTCAGAGACCCAGTACTTC. It codes for CASSRGLAGSETQYF. The J gene is TRBJ2-5, the V gene TRBV11-2, with 13 positions matching TRBD2. CDR3 size: 15 residues. Germline V gene sequence: CDR1 SGHAT, CDR2 FQNNGV. V lost 5 bases, J lost 4 bases, and 4 bases stayed unmatched.

This clone has a single count. The CDR3 region is CASSFDRGPSGELFF. CDR3 sequence (DNA): TGTGCCAGCAGCTTCGACAGGGGGCCTTCCGGGGAGCTGTTTTTT. V gene TRBV7-8 combines with J gene TRBJ2-2; 10 nucleotides align to TRBD1. CDR1 and CDR2 from the germline V gene are SGHVS and FQNEAQ. Unmatched junction bases numbered 4, after V lost 3 bases and J lost 6 bases. This CDR3 contains 15 residues.

V and J are TRBV5-5 and TRBJ1-5; D is unclear. The CDR3 covers 12 residues. In germline, CDR1 is SGHKS, CDR2 YYEKEE (reference sequence). V was cut by 1 base and J by 8 bases, with 7 bases left in between. The CDR3 bases are TGTGCCAGCAGCTTGACCGGGGAGCCCCAGCATTTT. It specifies CASSLTGEPQHF.

V gene TRBV11-2 combines with J gene TRBJ2-7; D is unclear. Germline CDR1 is SGHAT and CDR2 is FQNNGV. This CDR3 region has 15 residues. Between the trimmed V and J ends, which lost 0 bases and 2 bases, there was a span of 11 bases. CDR3 DNA sequence: TGTGCCAGCAGCTTAGATCTTGACTCTGCCTACGAGCAGTACTTC. Its translation is CASSLDLDSAYEQYF.

V and J are TRBV4-3 and TRBJ2-3; 14 bases map to TRBD2. With 1 base clipped from V and 6 bases from J, the junction kept 0 bases outside the gene matches. The CDR3 is 15 residues long. Germline CDR1 LGHNA, CDR2 YSLEER. For the CDR3, the DNA is TGCGCCAGCAGCCAAGGACTAGCGGGGGGGGATACGCAGTATTTT. It yields the protein CASSQGLAGGDTQYF.

This chain joins TRBV6-5 and TRBJ2-7; D possibly corresponds to TRBD1 (6 bases). From germline, CDR1 is MNHEY and CDR2 SVGAGI. Trimming stripped 2 bases from V and 0 bases from J, with 14 bases between. This CDR3 is built from 16 residues. Here the CDR3 reads CASSYLPTGSSYEQYF. CDR3 coding DNA: TGTGCCAGCAGTTACCTACCTACAGGGAGCTCCTACGAGCAGTACTTC.

The V gene is TRBV7-8, the J gene TRBJ2-1; TRBD2 agrees at 11 bases. This CDR3 contains 17 residues. V was clipped by 2 bases and J by 8 bases; unmatched bases: 11. In germline, CDR1 is SGHVS, CDR2 FQNEAQ. As DNA, the CDR3 is TGTGCCAGCAGCTTAAGACTAGCGGGGAGCGTTATTGATGAGCAGTTCTTC. This codes for CASSLRLAGSVIDEQFF.